This TCR beta chain was observed in a study of shared clonotypes between healthy human individuals. Germline CDR1 is LNHDA and CDR2 is SQIVND (reference sequence). This CDR3 contains 13 residues. The J segment lost 0 bases and the V segment lost 5 bases, leaving 1 base of the junction unmatched. On this clone itself: The sample carries other DNA sequences with the same CDR3.

The assay was immunoSEQ multiplex PCR, and TCRdb's table has in-frame clones only and misses some. This table has 1.6 million or so clones, approximately 96% appearing once. The V gene is TRBV19, the J gene TRBJ2-7, with TRBD1 identical over 7 bases. The sample was naive CD4+ T cells sorted from blood. The subset here: CD45RA+ positively selected. The receptor was derived from a young man in good health. As DNA, the CDR3 is TGTGCCAGTAGTCGGGACAGCTCCTACGAGCAGTACTTC. It codes for CASSRDSSYEQYF.